This T cell receptor (beta chain) was profiled in a study of T cell repertoires in cytomegalovirus infection. Ten or more counts support this clonotype. TCRdb itself ran the reads through MiXCR, one entry per CDR3 protein. Here the sample spans 400,000 or so distinct CDR3 sequences, 25% to 40% being singletons. The CDR3 totals 13 residues. Trimming removed 6 bases at V and 9 bases at J, with 15 bases between. The sequence was obtained from a human donor in good health (CMV status not recorded). Some clones in this sample may be carry-over from other donors' samples. This rearrangement joins TRBV12-3 or TRBV12-4 to TRBJ2-1; D might be TRBD2 (6 bases). Material for sequencing was PBMCs. The CDR3 DNA sequence: TGTGCCAGCAGAGTGGGGACTTCCGCTGAGCAGTTCTTC. Translated, it gives CASRVGTSAEQFF.